The next 32 T cell receptor beta chains were all read from a single sample in a study of T cell responses to AZD1222 COVID-19 vaccine (dated by TCRdb to the early 2020s). Library preparation employed the immunoSEQ multiplex PCR assay. The source is immuneACCESS, and TCRdb retained only in-frame sequences with V and J called. Part of the clones is not carried over; for the studies checked, unresolved V genes explain less than half of this, and the remainder is unexplained. The sample contains about 120,000 clones, approximately 94% of them found a single time. The ten largest clonotypes hold 5% of the sample. The time point label on this specimen signifies: about 28 days (+/-7) after the second vaccine dose. The sequences come from peripheral blood, collected 28 days after the second AZD1222 dose. All receptors derive from an adult who received the AZD1222 COVID-19 vaccine.

This clone was counted a single time. This sequence joins TRBV7-2 and TRBJ2-3, with no clear D. The CDR3 runs to 14 residues. Germline V CDR1 and CDR2: SGHTA, FQGNSA. Trimming pared 6 bases from V and 5 bases from J, leaving 15 bases between. CDR3 bases: TGTGCCAGCAGTGGCGCCGGCGGCCTAGATACGCAGTATTTT. It specifies CASSGAGGLDTQYF.

The genes are TRBV29-1 and TRBJ1-2; 8 positions agree with TRBD1. The trim removed 7 bases at V and 2 bases at J, leaving 24 bases unmatched. Germline CDR1 SQVTM, CDR2 ANQGSEA. The CDR3 runs 19 residues. CDR3 coding DNA: TGCAGCGCCCCGCGCATGAAATTTAGTTACCGGGACAGGAACTATGGCTACACCTTC. Translated: CSAPRMKFSYRDRNYGYTF.

The rearrangement uses TRBV2 and TRBJ1-5, with D possibly being TRBD1 (5 bases). Germline V lookup: CDR1 SNHLY, CDR2 FYNNEI. V lost 6 bases and J lost 7, with 19 bases in between. CDR3 size: 15 residues. CDR3 DNA sequence: TGTGCCAGCAGCCTCAGGGAAGGACTGTTCCAGCCCCAGCATTTT. Residues: CASSLREGLFQPQHF.

The V and J genes are TRBV27 and TRBJ1-5; TRBD1 matches 8 bases. CDR1 is MNHEY and CDR2 is SMNVEV in the germline V gene (reference sequence). There are 17 residues in the CDR3. Unmatched junction bases numbered 10, after V lost 1 base and J lost 5 bases. The CDR3 nucleotides read TGTGCCAGCAGTTTATGGATTCCAGGGGGCTTGTATCAGCCCCAGCATTTT. This encodes CASSLWIPGGLYQPQHF.

The rearrangement links TRBV13 to TRBJ2-1; no definite D call. The CDR3 extends over 11 amino acids. The germline gives CDR1 PRHDT, CDR2 FYEKMQ (reference sequence). Deletions cut 4 bases from V and 15 bases from J, with 13 bases between. The CDR3 DNA is TGTGCCAGCAGCTCATCGGGCGTAGCGTTCTTC. The encoded protein is CASSSSGVAFF.

The chain combines TRBV5-4 with TRBJ2-1; perhaps TRBD1 as D (6 bases). The V gene lost 2 bases and the J gene lost 5 bases, with 14 bases spanning the gap. Germline CDR1 is SGHNT and CDR2 is YYREEE (reference sequence). CDR3 length equals 15 residues. The CDR3 is CASSFSFRTDNEQFF. CDR3 in DNA: TGTGCCAGCAGCTTCTCCTTTCGGACAGACAATGAGCAGTTCTTC. Based on the CDR3 plus reference TRBV5-4 and TRBJ2-1, the full variable domain is ETGVTQSPTHLIKTRGQQVTLRCSSQSGHNTVSWYQQALGQGPQFIFQYYREEENGRGNFPPRFSGLQFPNYSSELNVNALELDDSALYLCASSFSFRTDNEQFFGPGTRLTVL.

The V gene is TRBV2, the J gene TRBJ1-6; 9 bases agree with TRBD1. Germline V CDR1 and CDR2: SNHLY, FYNNEI. The CDR3 has 13 amino acids. V trimming: 10 bases; J trimming: 8 bases; junction bases outside the gene matches: 6. The CDR3 protein is CANRRDRDSPLHF. The CDR3 DNA reads as TGTGCCAATCGGCGGGACAGGGATTCACCCCTCCACTTT. The entire variable domain, with the rest obtained from reference TRBV2 and TRBJ1-6, is as follows: EPEVTQTPSHQVTQMGQEVILRCVPISNHLYFYWYRQILGQKVEFLVSFYNNEISEKSEIFDDQFSVERPDGSNFTLKIRSTKLEDSAMYFCANRRDRDSPLHFGNGTRLTVT.

CDR3 sequence reads: CASSQGPYYGYTF. CDR3 in DNA: TGTGCCAGCAGCCAAGGGCCTTACTATGGCTACACCTTC. V is TRBV4-2 and J is TRBJ1-2; D call uncertain. The CDR3 consists of 13 residues. V gave up 1 base and J gave up 3 bases, with 6 bases separating them. Germline V CDR1 and CDR2: LGHNA, YNFKEQ.

The V and J genes are TRBV13 and TRBJ2-2, with a weak D call TRBD1 (6 bases). The V gene lost 1 base and the J gene lost 3 bases, with 15 bases spanning the gap. CDR1 and CDR2 from the germline V gene are PRHDT and FYEKMQ (reference sequence). The CDR3 sequence is 17 residues long. Written as DNA, the CDR3 is TGTGCCAGCAGCTTAGTATTTCTACAGGGCGACACCGGGGAGCTGTTTTTT. Translating it yields CASSLVFLQGDTGELFF.

The chain is built from TRBV29-1 and TRBJ2-5; 8 nucleotides align to TRBD1. Germline V gene sequence: CDR1 SQVTM, CDR2 ANQGSEA. V was clipped by 7 bases and J by 4 bases; unmatched bases: 8. This CDR3 spans 13 amino acids. The DNA of the CDR3 is TGCAGCGGGGTGCAGGGGGCGGGAGAGACCCAGTACTTC. Protein product: CSGVQGAGETQYF.

The CDR3 loop is CASRAGIFEAFF. The CDR3, as DNA: TGTGCCAGCAGGGCGGGCATTTTTGAAGCTTTCTTT. The chain employs TRBV28 and TRBJ1-1; D remains ambiguous. V was trimmed by 6 bases and J by 7 bases, leaving 12 bases between them. CDR3 length: 12 residues. The germline gives CDR1 MDHEN, CDR2 SYDVKM.

The chain links TRBV3-1 (or the pseudogene TRBV3-2) to TRBJ1-5; 7 positions match TRBD1. There are 16 residues in the CDR3. Germline lookup yields CDR1 LGHDT and CDR2 YNNKEL (reference sequence). With V trimmed by 0 bases and J by 3 bases, 5 bases remained unmatched. The DNA for the CDR3 is TGTGCCAGCAGCCAAGATTGGGGACAGAACAATCAGCCCCAGCATTTT. Protein: CASSQDWGQNNQPQHF.

The V gene is TRBV5-6, the J gene TRBJ2-2, with a possible D match to TRBD2 (6 bases). This CDR3 region has 15 residues. V lost 0 bases to trimming and J lost 5 bases, with 11 bases between them. CDR1 and CDR2 from the germline V gene are SGHDT and YYEEEE. For the CDR3, the DNA is TGTGCCAGCAGCTTGGGTCAGCGGGCAACCGGGGAGCTGTTTTTT. It yields the protein CASSLGQRATGELFF. Drawing the rest from reference TRBV5-6 and TRBJ2-2, the complete variable domain is DAGVTQSPTHLIKTRGQQVTLRCSPKSGHDTVSWYQQALGQGPQFIFQYYEEEERQRGNFPDRFSGHQFPNYSSELNVNALLLGDSALYLCASSLGQRATGELFFGEGSRLTVL.

The chain combines TRBV7-3 with TRBJ2-1, with 8 bases identical to TRBD2. The germline gives CDR1 SGHTA, CDR2 FQGTGA. This CDR3 comprises 15 residues. V gave up 5 bases and J gave up 5 bases; unmatched junction bases: 8. Here the CDR3 reads CASSPSGRRNNEQFF. Here the CDR3 DNA reads TGTGCCAGCAGCCCCAGCGGGAGAAGGAACAATGAGCAGTTCTTC.

This clone was counted between two and nine times. The chain employs TRBV19 and TRBJ1-1; unclear D gene. The CDR3 is 13 amino acids. The germline V and J ends were trimmed by 6 bases and 11 bases, with 19 bases remaining between them. In germline, CDR1 is LNHDA, CDR2 SQIVND (reference sequence). DNA for the CDR3: TGTGCCAGTAGGACACAGACCGTCGGTGGGGCTTTCTTT. Amino acids: CASRTQTVGGAFF.

This rearrangement joins TRBV28 to TRBJ2-7, with 14 bases identical to TRBD2. CDR1 is MDHEN and CDR2 is SYDVKM in the germline V gene. V was pared by 5 bases and J by 3 bases, with 18 bases of the junction left unmatched. CDR3 length equals 20 residues. The CDR3 is CASSPEVSGLAGVKDYEQYF. Here the CDR3 DNA reads TGTGCCAGCAGTCCCGAAGTTTCGGGACTAGCGGGAGTTAAGGACTACGAGCAGTACTTC.

Turning to this clone: Other nucleotide sequences in the sample specify the same CDR3. The CDR3 region is CASSFRGSSYEQYF. DNA for the CDR3: TGTGCCAGCAGCTTCCGGGGGAGCTCCTACGAGCAGTACTTC. The gene calls are TRBV27 and TRBJ2-7; the D gene is possibly TRBD2 (6 bases). CDR3 size: 14 residues. The V gene's germline CDR1 is MNHEY and CDR2 SMNVEV (reference sequence). The V end was cut by 6 bases, the J end by 0 bases, with 12 bases between.

V gene TRBV4-1 combines with J gene TRBJ2-2; no reliable D call. Trimming cost V 5 bases and J 9 bases, with 16 bases left between them. The CDR3 totals 14 residues. Germline CDR1 MGHRA, CDR2 YSYEKL. CDR3: CASSYMDPDRELFF. CDR3 in DNA: TGCGCCAGCAGCTATATGGACCCTGACCGGGAGCTGTTTTTT.

This rearrangement joins TRBV29-1 to TRBJ2-2, with D perhaps matching TRBD1 (6 bases). The CDR3 has 12 residues. V was pared by 6 bases and J by 7 bases, with 12 bases between. The germline V gene encodes CDR1 SQVTM and CDR2 ANQGSEA. CDR3 loop: CSVGTYVGELFF. As DNA, the CDR3 is TGCAGCGTGGGGACATACGTCGGGGAGCTGTTTTTT.

The V gene is TRBV10-2, the J gene TRBJ2-5; D unclear. Germline CDR1 reads WSHSY; CDR2 reads SAAADI. This CDR3 comprises 14 residues. Trimming stripped 8 bases from V and 4 bases from J, with 17 bases between. CDR3 residues: CASGTTPGGETQYF. In DNA, the CDR3 is TGCGCCAGCGGAACGACCCCCGGTGGAGAGACCCAGTACTTC.

V usage is TRBV27 and J usage is TRBJ2-1; either TRBD1 or TRBD2 may fit D (6 bases each). The CDR3 length is 12 residues. Germline lookup yields CDR1 MNHEY and CDR2 SMNVEV (reference sequence). Deletions cut 6 bases from V and 7 bases from J, with 10 bases between. This CDR3 reads CASRQGGNEQFF. The CDR3 nucleotides are TGTGCCAGCAGGCAAGGGGGGAATGAGCAGTTCTTC.

V is TRBV5-1 and J is TRBJ1-6, with 9 bases lining up with TRBD1. The V segment lost 0 bases and the J segment 8 bases; nucleotides outside the gene matches: 3. This CDR3 spans 15 amino acids. Germline CDR1 is SGHRS and CDR2 is YFSETQ. The chain's CDR3 is CASSLVRDRDSPLHF. As DNA, the CDR3 is TGCGCCAGCAGCTTGGTCCGGGACAGGGATTCACCCCTCCACTTT.

The chain has TRBV5-1 and TRBJ2-7; maybe TRBD2 (6 bases). V was trimmed by 0 bases and J by 2 bases, leaving 9 bases between them. Germline CDR1 reads SGHRS; CDR2 reads YFSETQ. The CDR3 loop spans 14 amino acids. The CDR3 nucleotides read TGCGCCAGCAGCTTGGAGGAGGGCCCCTACGAGCAGTACTTC. Its translation is CASSLEEGPYEQYF.

The V call is TRBV6-6, the J call TRBJ1-5; the match to TRBD1 covers 7 bases. Trimming cost V 10 bases and J 4 bases; bases outside gene matches: 10. This CDR3 has 14 amino acids. Germline CDR1 MNHNY, CDR2 SVGAGI (reference sequence). CDR3 in amino acids: CATRQGMGNQPQHF. The CDR3 DNA sequence: TGTGCCACAAGACAGGGAATGGGAAATCAGCCCCAGCATTTT.

Written as DNA, the CDR3 is TGTGCCAGCAGTCCAAGCCGGGGGGTCTCTGAAGCTTTCTTT. Translation gives CASSPSRGVSEAFF. This rearrangement joins TRBV11-2 to TRBJ1-1; perhaps TRBD1 as D (5 bases). CDR3 length: 14 amino acids. CDR1 is SGHAT and CDR2 is FQNNGV in the germline V gene. The V gene lost 6 bases and the J gene lost 6 bases, with 17 bases spanning the gap.

A few counts support this clone. V is TRBV4-2 and J is TRBJ2-7; D remains ambiguous. The CDR3 contains 16 residues. V was shortened by 1 base and J by 3 bases, with 16 bases between the two germline ends. CDR1 is LGHNA, CDR2 YNFKEQ, per germline. The CDR3 bases are TGTGCCAGCAGCCAAGCTTTCCCTGGATTGGGCTACGAGCAGTACTTC. As protein: CASSQAFPGLGYEQYF.

The V gene is TRBV14, the J gene TRBJ1-1, with D uncertain. The CDR3 covers 17 residues. From germline, CDR1 is SGHDN and CDR2 FVKESK. Trimming removed 1 base from V and 5 bases from J, with 20 bases in between. The CDR3 region is CASSQGPQPRLGTEAFF. CDR3 DNA: TGTGCCAGCAGCCAAGGCCCTCAACCTCGATTGGGGACTGAAGCTTTCTTT.

CDR3 loop: CASSQQVLTEAFF. The DNA of the CDR3 is TGTGCCAGCAGCCAACAGGTTTTAACTGAAGCTTTCTTT. This chain connects TRBV3-1 (or the pseudogene TRBV3-2) to TRBJ1-1; D is undetermined. Germline CDR1 LGHDT, CDR2 YNNKEL (reference sequence). The CDR3 covers 13 residues. The V and J ends lost 2 bases and 5 bases respectively, with 9 bases between them.

The chain has TRBV2 and TRBJ2-2; TRBD1 matches 8 bases. V shed 10 bases and J 7 bases; nucleotides not matched to a gene: 8. The CDR3 is made up of 13 amino acids. Germline CDR1 SNHLY, CDR2 FYNNEI. The CDR3 bases are TGTGCCACCAAGGGCAGGGGGCACGGGGAGCTGTTTTTT. It is translated as CATKGRGHGELFF. Based on the CDR3 plus reference TRBV2 and TRBJ2-2, the full variable domain is EPEVTQTPSHQVTQMGQEVILRCVPISNHLYFYWYRQILGQKVEFLVSFYNNEISEKSEIFDDQFSVERPDGSNFTLKIRSTKLEDSAMYFCATKGRGHGELFFGEGSRLTVL.

The rearrangement uses TRBV11-2 and TRBJ1-4; D remains ambiguous. Germline V gene sequence: CDR1 SGHAT, CDR2 FQNNGV. This CDR3 spans 12 amino acids. Trimming left V 3 bases short and J 10 bases short, with 9 bases between. The CDR3 loop is CASSFQVGKLFF. For the CDR3, the DNA is TGTGCCAGCAGCTTCCAGGTGGGAAAACTGTTTTTT.

The chain combines TRBV29-1 with TRBJ1-2; no clear D. CDR1 and CDR2 (germline): SQVTM, ANQGSEA. This CDR3 contains 12 residues. V was pared by 8 bases and J by 5 bases, with 15 bases between. CDR3 protein: CSSSEGLYGYTF. DNA of the CDR3: TGCAGCTCCTCGGAGGGTCTGTATGGCTACACCTTC.

The rearrangement joins TRBV5-1 to TRBJ2-2; D may match TRBD1 or TRBD2 (6 bases each). CDR1 is SGHRS, CDR2 YFSETQ, per germline. This CDR3 comprises 12 residues. V lost 6 bases, J lost 6 bases, and 9 bases lay in between. The CDR3 protein is CASKEGAGELFF. CDR3 DNA: TGCGCCAGCAAGGAGGGGGCCGGGGAGCTGTTTTTT.